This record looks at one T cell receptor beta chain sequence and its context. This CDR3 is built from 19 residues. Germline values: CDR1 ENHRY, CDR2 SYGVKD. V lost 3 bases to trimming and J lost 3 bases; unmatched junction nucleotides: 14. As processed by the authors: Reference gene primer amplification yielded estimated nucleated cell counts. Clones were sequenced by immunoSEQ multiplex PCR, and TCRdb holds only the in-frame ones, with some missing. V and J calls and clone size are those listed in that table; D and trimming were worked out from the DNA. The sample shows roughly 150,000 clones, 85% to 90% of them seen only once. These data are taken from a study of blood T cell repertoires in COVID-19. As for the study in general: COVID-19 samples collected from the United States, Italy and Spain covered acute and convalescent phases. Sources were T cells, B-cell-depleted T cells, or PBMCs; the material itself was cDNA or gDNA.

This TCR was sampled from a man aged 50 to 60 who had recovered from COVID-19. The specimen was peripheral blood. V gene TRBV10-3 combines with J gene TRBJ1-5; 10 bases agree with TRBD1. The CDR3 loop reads CAISDIRTGGRKNNQPQHF. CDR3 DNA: TGTGCCATCAGTGATATTCGGACAGGGGGAAGGAAAAACAATCAGCCCCAGCATTTT.